A selection of T cell receptor beta chains follows, all from one sample in a study of cytomegalovirus exposure and HLA in healthy donors. Clones were read by immunoSEQ multiplex PCR, and TCRdb kept only the in-frame ones, dropping some. The table includes about 73,000 clones, roughly 95% detected once. What was sequenced was PBMCs. These receptor sequences come from a young man in good health and CMV-seronegative. Each CDR3 is given with its conserved first and last residue. The D gene is left open where the match is weak. Clone size is shown for a subset of rows, as once, few, many or a class of expanded clone.

clone size	D gene	J gene	V gene	CDR3 DNA	CDR3 protein
.	TRBD1	TRBJ1-1	TRBV10-3	TGTGCCATCCACGACAGGGAGAACACTGAAGCTTTCTTT	CAIHDRENTEAFF
.	TRBD2	TRBJ2-1	TRBV28	TGTGCCAGCAGTCACCTCCGGACTAGCGGGGGGGTGGTTGAGCAGTTCTTC	CASSHLRTSGGVVEQFF
.	.	TRBJ1-1	TRBV7-9	TGTGCCAGCAGCTTACTGGGGGGCACTGAAGCTTTCTTT	CASSLLGGTEAFF
.	TRBD1	TRBJ1-1	TRBV30	TGTGCCTGGAGTGTGGGTGGGACAGGGGTTACTGAAGCTTTCTTT	CAWSVGGTGVTEAFF
.	TRBD1	TRBJ1-1	TRBV5-1	TGCGCCAGCAGCTTGGGGACAGGGGTGAACACTGAAGCTTTCTTT	CASSLGTGVNTEAFF
.	.	TRBJ2-5	TRBV15	TGTGCCACCAGCATACGGACAGCTCAAGAGACCCAGTACTTC	CATSIRTAQETQYF
.	TRBD1	TRBJ1-2	TRBV30	TGTGCCTGGAGTCTAGGGGGCCCGGGCTACACCTTC	CAWSLGGPGYTF
.	TRBD1	TRBJ1-1	TRBV2	TGTGCCAGCAGTGAAGGACAGGGACTGAACACTGAAGCTTTCTTT	CASSEGQGLNTEAFF
.	TRBD2	TRBJ2-1	TRBV7-8	TGTGCCAGCAGCCCTCGCTCACCGGGACTAGCGACCGAGCAGTTCTTC	CASSPRSPGLATEQFF
.	TRBD1	TRBJ1-2	TRBV30	TGTGCCTGGTATGGACAGGGGGCGCGGTATGGCTACACCTTC	CAWYGQGARYGYTF
once	.	TRBJ1-1	TRBV11-2	TGTGCCAGCAGCTTAGATCTCGGCAGGCTGAACACTGAAGCTTTCTTT	CASSLDLGRLNTEAFF
.	TRBD2	TRBJ2-5	TRBV4-2	TGTGCCAGCAGCCAGACTTCCGCAGGGACTAGCGGAGAGACCCAGTACTTC	CASSQTSAGTSGETQYF
.	TRBD1	TRBJ2-2	TRBV10-3	TGTGCCTCCGGGACAGGGACAAACACCGGGGAGCTGTTTTTT	CASGTGTNTGELFF
.	.	TRBJ1-2	TRBV2	TGTGCCAGCAGTCTCGATCGGGGCTACACCTTC	CASSLDRGYTF
.	TRBD2	TRBJ2-2	TRBV9	TGTGCCAGCAGCTCTCGCTTGGCGGGGGGGACCACCGGGGAGCTGTTTTTT	CASSSRLAGGTTGELFF
.	.	TRBJ1-1	TRBV7-6	TGTGCCAGCAGCTCACCGACGGGAACTGAAGCTTTCTTT	CASSSPTGTEAFF
.	.	TRBJ1-2	TRBV5-1	TGCGCCAGCAGCTTGGCCGGGGGGGACTATGGCTACACCTTC	CASSLAGGDYGYTF
.	.	TRBJ2-5	TRBV11-2	TGTGCCAGCAGCTTAGATGCAGGGACCCAGTACTTC	CASSLDAGTQYF
.	.	TRBJ2-3	TRBV18	TGTGCCAGCTCACCACCGACAGACCTCACAGATACGCAGTATTTT	CASSPPTDLTDTQYF
.	TRBD1	TRBJ2-3	TRBV9	TGTGCCAGCAGCTCTTCCGGGACAGTTACAGATACGCAGTATTTT	CASSSSGTVTDTQYF
.	.	TRBJ1-4	TRBV28	TGTGCCAGCAGTTTCTTCAGGGGTGGAACTAATGAAAAACTGTTTTTT	CASSFFRGGTNEKLFF
.	TRBD1	TRBJ2-7	TRBV4-3	TGCGCCAGCAGCCAAGCCCCGACAGGGGGCTGGGAGCAGTACTTC	CASSQAPTGGWEQYF
.	TRBD1	TRBJ1-5	TRBV7-2	TGTGCCAGCAGCCCGGTGACAGGGACTGGCAATCAGCCCCAGCATTTT	CASSPVTGTGNQPQHF
.	TRBD2	TRBJ2-1	TRBV6-4	TGTGCCAGCAGTGATAGCGGGGGGGCCAATGAGCAGTTCTTC	CASSDSGGANEQFF
.	.	TRBJ1-3	TRBV6-5	TGTGCCAGCAGTTACTCCTTTGGAAACACCATATATTTT	CASSYSFGNTIYF
.	TRBD1	TRBJ2-3	TRBV28	TGTGCCAGCAGTGCCCTCCCGGGACAGACGCAGTATTTT	CASSALPGQTQYF
.	.	TRBJ1-5	TRBV28	TGTGCCAGCAGTCCGCGAAAGGGGGATCAGCCCCAGCATTTT	CASSPRKGDQPQHF
.	TRBD1	TRBJ1-4	TRBV15	TGTGCCACCAGCTCCGGGCAGGGGGCGTCGAATGAAAAACTGTTTTTT	CATSSGQGASNEKLFF
.	TRBD2	TRBJ2-1	TRBV7-9	TGTGCCAGCAGCTCCTCCTCCTCAGCGGGGGGGCTCTACAATGAGCAGTTCTTC	CASSSSSSAGGLYNEQFF
.	.	TRBJ1-3	TRBV9	TGTGCCAGCAGCGTTTCCGGAGACTCTGGAAACACCATATATTTT	CASSVSGDSGNTIYF
.	TRBD2	TRBJ2-3	TRBV4-2	TGTGCCAGCAGCCAGGCTAGCGGGGGGCAGGGCACAGATACGCAGTATTTT	CASSQASGGQGTDTQYF
many	.	TRBJ1-4	TRBV19	TGTGCCAGTAGTTGGGGCATATCTAATGAAAAACTGTTTTTT	CASSWGISNEKLFF
.	.	TRBJ2-7	TRBV5-1	TGCGCCAGCAGCGTGGAGGCAGGGGGGATCTACGAGCAGTACTTC	CASSVEAGGIYEQYF
.	.	TRBJ1-6	TRBV7-9	TGTGCCAGCAGCTTAATCCAGGATTCACCCCTCCACTTT	CASSLIQDSPLHF
.	TRBD1	TRBJ1-5	TRBV23-1	TGCGCCAGCAGTCAACCCCGGGACAGAGGCAATCAGCCCCAGCATTTT	CASSQPRDRGNQPQHF
.	.	TRBJ1-1	TRBV5-1	TGCGCCAGCAGCTTGGGAGGGTTTGTCGGGGTCACTGAAGCTTTCTTT	CASSLGGFVGVTEAFF
.	.	TRBJ2-7	TRBV21-1	TGTGCCAGCAGCTACCCCCTTGGCAGGGGTAGGAACGAGCAGTACTTC	CASSYPLGRGRNEQYF
.	.	TRBJ2-7	TRBV10-3	TGTGCCATATTCGTCCAGGCGTCCTACGAGCAGTACTTC	CAIFVQASYEQYF
.	.	TRBJ1-2	TRBV5-1	TGCGCCAGCAGCTGGGACATCGCTGGCTACACCTTC	CASSWDIAGYTF
.	.	TRBJ1-5	TRBV27	TGTGCCAGCAGTTTAAAAGGAGACTATCAGCCCCAGCATTTT	CASSLKGDYQPQHF
.	TRBD1	TRBJ2-1	TRBV5-1	TGCGCCAGCAGCTTGGGGGGACAGGGCTTAAGTTGGCACAATGAGCAGTTCTTC	CASSLGGQGLSWHNEQFF
.	.	TRBJ2-5	TRBV7-9	TGTGCCAGCAGCCCTCCTTTCGGAGGGAACCTCCAAGAGACCCAGTACTTC	CASSPPFGGNLQETQYF
.	.	TRBJ1-1	TRBV2	TGTGCCAGCACCCCTCAGGGTCGGACTGAAGCTTTCTTT	CASTPQGRTEAFF
.	.	TRBJ2-2	TRBV6-6	TGTGCCACCGACAGTACCGGGGAGCTGTTTTTT	CATDSTGELFF
.	.	TRBJ2-7	TRBV10-3	TGTGCGGCCGGAGACCATAACTCGTACGAGCAGTACTTC	CAAGDHNSYEQYF
.	.	TRBJ2-7	TRBV6-5	TGTGCCAGCAGTTCGGAGGCCCCGGAGCAGTACTTC	CASSSEAPEQYF
.	.	TRBJ1-3	TRBV7-8	TGTGCCAGCAGCTTATCGGGTAGCGGAAACACCATATATTTT	CASSLSGSGNTIYF
.	TRBD2	TRBJ2-2	TRBV13	TGTGCCAGCAGCTGGGGACTAGCGGGGGGCATGTCGAATGGCGGGGAGCTGTTTTTT	CASSWGLAGGMSNGGELFF